This entry describes one T cell receptor beta chain. This clone has a single count. No cognate antigen has been identified for it. No base quality information exists; no much larger clone differs at one position. TCRbeta CDR3 sequencing was performed on sorted unstimulated T cells and on proliferating T cells recovered from mixed lymphocyte reactions. Fresh whole blood from approximately ten HLA-typed healthy donors was used to isolate PBMCs. To map where alloreactive clones came from, unstimulated CD4+ regulatory T cells were FACS-sorted. From the germline V gene, CDR1 is MRHNA and CDR2 is SNTAGT. Spanning cysteine to phenylalanine, the CDR3 consists of 14 amino acids. Just the 42-base CDR3 DNA is kept, in frame starting at base 1. The trim is 2 bases for V and 9 bases for J, with a gap of 16 bases between the germline ends. Libraries were built with the immunoSEQ multiplex PCR assay. Approximately 100,000 TCR templates per sample were assayed on the deep sequencing platform. Genomic DNA extracted from sorted T cells was used for TCRbeta CDR3 sequencing. Per the original workflow: The R programming language was used for the clonal analysis of the TCRbeta CDR3 data. Comparing unstimulated samples against CFSE-low samples taken after the reaction was how alloreactive CD4+ and CD8+ clones were defined. Regulatory or non-regulatory origin of alloreactive CD4+ clones was assigned by matching sequences to the sorted unstimulated Treg and non-Treg repertoires. TCRdb stores this immuneACCESS table with in-frame sequences only. Part of the clones is absent; in the studies checked, under half of the shortfall reflects unresolved V genes, and no reason is known for the rest. Clonal size and the V and J genes are those of that table, whereas D and trimming came from the DNA. The sample data list approximately 100,000 clones, and about 90% of these were observed just once. Approximately 0.71% of the sample goes to the ten largest clones.

The data are from a study of siplizumab effects on memory and regulatory T cells (dated by TCRdb to between 2018 and 2020). About the study as a whole: The study examined how the anti-CD2 antibody siplizumab affects alloreactive T-cell subsets in allogeneic mixed lymphocyte reactions built from human PBMCs. What the study reported, not specific to this receptor: Roughly 75-97% of proliferating CD4+ or CD8+ clones could not be assigned a naive or memory phenotype. The suppressive function of proliferating Tregs from siplizumab cultures was not functionally confirmed. Among mappable alloreactive CD4+ clones, the Treg-derived fraction averaged 68.8% with siplizumab versus 25% to 30% in control reactions. Compared with memory T cells, unstimulated naive T cells appeared more diverse, and naive cells seemed to make a substantial contribution to the alloresponse. Siplizumab significantly lowered the cumulative frequency of alloreactive sequences that could be traced to unstimulated CD4+ memory T cells. Because sequences at frequencies below about 10^-5 were poorly captured, only a minor fraction of alloreactive clones could be mapped back to unstimulated subsets.

The sequenced sample was Tregs sorted from blood. This receptor was taken from a human donor in good health. The rearranged segments are TRBV6-4 and TRBJ1-2, with no reliable assignment of the D segment. CDR3 region: CASSDNSAMQRYTF. The base sequence is TGTGCCAGCAGTGACAATTCGGCAATGCAACGCTACACCTTC.